These 27 T cell receptor beta chains were all obtained from the same sample, sequenced in a study of T-cell reconstitution after alpha-beta-depleted transplantation in children. Unique molecular identifiers were built into the TCRbeta library. TCRdb called the PCR reads again in MiXCR, with one record for every CDR3 protein. Altogether 700,000 to 950,000 distinct CDR3 sequences are present, roughly 15% being singletons, with the ten largest covering approximately 5%. The source material was PBMCs, mostly from graft donor cells, sampled 360 days after TCRalphabeta/CD19-depleted stem cell transplant. The receptors originated from a male patient younger than 18 who had a stem cell transplant for acute lymphoblastic leukemia, so the T cells may come from the graft donor.

The chain is built from TRBV10-1 and TRBJ1-1, with TRBD1 identical over 7 bases. CDR1 and CDR2 from the germline V gene are WNHNN and SYGVQD (reference sequence). CDR3 length: 17 amino acids. V dropped 1 base and J dropped 4; count of bases not matched to a gene: 12. The CDR3 loop reads CASSEYPPGDRSTEAFF. Here the CDR3 DNA reads TGCGCCAGCAGTGAGTACCCCCCGGGGGACAGATCCACTGAAGCTTTCTTT.

This clonotype has just a few counts. The rearrangement joins TRBV5-1 to TRBJ2-5; unclear D gene. V was pared by 2 bases and J by 2 bases, with 10 bases between. CDR1 and CDR2 from the germline V gene are SGHRS and YFSETQ. The CDR3 is made up of 14 amino acids. CDR3 protein: CASSFLPLQETQYF. For the CDR3, the DNA is TGCGCCAGCAGCTTTCTTCCCCTACAAGAGACCCAGTACTTC.

This clonotype was counted ten times or more. The V gene is TRBV3-1, the J gene TRBJ1-5, with D tentatively TRBD1 (6 bases). Germline CDR1 is LGHDT and CDR2 is YNNKEL (reference sequence). Deletions cut 4 bases from V and 6 bases from J, with 13 bases between. This CDR3 spans 14 amino acids. The DNA of the CDR3 is TGTGCCAGCAGCCCAACAGGGCCAGTTCAGCCCCAGCATTTT. Its translation: CASSPTGPVQPQHF.

The chain carries TRBV2 and TRBJ1-3; possibly TRBD1 for D (6 bases). Germline values: CDR1 SNHLY, CDR2 FYNNEI. Trimming took off 6 bases at V and 2 bases at J, with 11 bases between the two ends. CDR3 length: 14 amino acids. CDR3 region: CASRWGATGNTIYF. The CDR3 coding sequence is TGTGCCAGCAGGTGGGGGGCGACTGGAAACACCATATATTTT.

This clonotype was seen many times. V is TRBV7-9 and J is TRBJ2-1; no reliable D call. From germline, CDR1 is SEHNR and CDR2 FQNEAQ (reference sequence). The CDR3 has 15 amino acids. Trimming cost V 4 bases and J 6 bases, with 16 bases left between them. This chain's CDR3 is CASSSPWVAFNEQFF. For the CDR3, the DNA is TGTGCCAGCAGCTCCCCCTGGGTAGCTTTCAATGAGCAGTTCTTC.

Many counts were recorded for this clonotype. The chain carries TRBV5-1 and TRBJ2-7, with D perhaps given as TRBD1 or TRBD2 (5 bases each). The CDR3 consists of 12 residues. Germline CDR1 and CDR2: SGHRS and YFSETQ. Trimming stripped 2 bases from V and 5 bases from J, with 8 bases between. CDR3 nucleotides: TGCGCCAGCAGCTTCGAGGGGCACGAGCAGTACTTC. Its protein product is CASSFEGHEQYF.

This clonotype has a handful of counts. The chain links TRBV11-2 to TRBJ2-2; 11 bases line up with TRBD2. CDR3 length: 18 residues. The germline gives CDR1 SGHAT, CDR2 FQNNGV. V dropped 1 base and J dropped 1; count of bases not matched to a gene: 5. The CDR3 loop reads CASSLGPLAGENTGELFF. In DNA, the CDR3 is TGTGCCAGCAGCTTAGGTCCACTAGCGGGAGAGAACACCGGGGAGCTGTTTTTT.

This clonotype was detected only a few times. The chain links TRBV27 to TRBJ2-3, with TRBD1 identical over 8 bases. CDR3 length equals 15 residues. CDR1 and CDR2 from the germline V gene are MNHEY and SMNVEV (reference sequence). V lost 4 bases, J lost 4 bases, and 7 bases stayed unmatched. In DNA form, the CDR3 reads TGTGCCAGCAGTTCCCGACAGGGGCCCCCAGATACGCAGTATTTT. Its translation: CASSSRQGPPDTQYF.

This chain connects TRBV27 to TRBJ2-7; 9 bases fit TRBD1. Germline V gene sequence: CDR1 MNHEY, CDR2 SMNVEV (reference sequence). V dropped 6 bases and J dropped 0; count of bases not matched to a gene: 9. The CDR3 extends over 16 amino acids. The CDR3 sequence is CASSITGTGSSYEQYF. The CDR3 DNA reads as TGTGCCAGCAGCATAACCGGGACAGGGAGCTCCTACGAGCAGTACTTC.

This clonotype was counted many times. The DNA for the CDR3 is TGCGCCAGCAGCTTGATGAGCGCCGAGCAGTACTTC. It encodes CASSLMSAEQYF. The chain recombines TRBV5-1 with TRBJ2-7; the D is unclear. V lost 1 base, J lost 6 bases, and 8 bases lay in between. CDR1 and CDR2 from the germline V gene are SGHRS and YFSETQ. CDR3 length: 12 residues.

This clonotype was observed once. The V gene is TRBV12-3 or TRBV12-4, the J gene TRBJ2-7; 7 bases agree with TRBD2. CDR3 length equals 12 residues. Germline trimming cut 8 bases from V and 5 bases from J; bases unmatched to any gene: 6. The CDR3 reads CASGPGTNEQYF. For the CDR3, the DNA is TGTGCCAGCGGACCCGGGACTAACGAGCAGTACTTC.

This clonotype occurred many times. This rearrangement joins TRBV9 to TRBJ2-2; D is ambiguous. V gave up 1 base and J gave up 1 base, with 5 bases separating them. CDR3 size: 14 residues. The germline gives CDR1 SGDLS, CDR2 YYNGEE. This chain's CDR3 is CASSVLQNTGELFF. The CDR3 DNA is TGTGCCAGCAGCGTATTGCAGAACACCGGGGAGCTGTTTTTT.

The chain employs TRBV19 and TRBJ2-1; D is possibly TRBD2 (6 bases). Germline V gives CDR1 LNHDA, CDR2 SQIVND (reference sequence). The CDR3 is 14 residues long. With 3 bases removed from V and 6 bases from J, the gap between germline ends came to 12 bases. The CDR3 nucleotides are TGTGCCAGTAGTATTGTGGGAGGCGTCAATGAGCAGTTCTTC. Amino acids: CASSIVGGVNEQFF. The full variable domain, completed using reference TRBV19 and TRBJ2-1, is DGGITQSPKYLFRKEGQNVTLSCEQNLNHDAMYWYRQDPGQGLRLIYYSQIVNDFQKGDIAEGYSVSREKKESFPLTVTSAQKNPTAFYLCASSIVGGVNEQFFGPGTRLTVL.

The chain links TRBV6-1 to TRBJ1-1; D is undetermined. Per the germline V gene, CDR1 is MNHNS and CDR2 is SASEGT. V was trimmed by 7 bases and J by 1 base, leaving 19 bases between them. The CDR3 totals 16 residues. CDR3 loop: CASIPLSGWGNTEAFF. Here the CDR3 DNA reads TGTGCCAGCATCCCTCTGTCCGGTTGGGGGAACACTGAAGCTTTCTTT.

This clonotype was observed a handful of times. V gene TRBV7-9 combines with J gene TRBJ2-1; 10 nucleotides align to TRBD1. CDR1 and CDR2 (germline): SEHNR, FQNEAQ (reference sequence). The trim removed 5 bases at V and 6 bases at J, leaving 10 bases unmatched. The CDR3 sequence is 16 residues long. The CDR3 nucleotides are TGTGCCAGCAGCCCTCCTGACAGGGGGCACGGCAATGAGCAGTTCTTC. It yields the protein CASSPPDRGHGNEQFF.

This chain uses TRBV6-1 with TRBJ2-5; D assignment may be TRBD1 or TRBD2 (5 bases each). Trimming shortened V by 8 bases and J by 5 bases, and 18 bases separated the two germline ends. The CDR3 is 14 amino acids. Looked up from germline, CDR1 is MNHNS and CDR2 is SASEGT. CDR3 region: CASGGTRPTETQYF. The CDR3 coding sequence is TGTGCCAGCGGGGGAACCCGCCCAACGGAGACCCAGTACTTC.

Only one count was recorded for this clonotype. V and J are TRBV19 and TRBJ1-1; no definite D call. The germline CDR1 and CDR2 sequences are LNHDA and SQIVND (reference sequence). This CDR3 comprises 13 residues. The ends were cut back, 3 bases at V and 2 bases at J, with 7 bases in the middle. The CDR3 here is CASSINSNTEAFF. CDR3 in DNA: TGTGCCAGTAGTATCAACAGCAACACTGAAGCTTTCTTT.

This chain links TRBV7-9 with TRBJ1-1, with a weak D call TRBD1 (5 bases). Trimming cost V 4 bases and J 7 bases, with 19 bases left between them. Germline V gives CDR1 SEHNR, CDR2 FQNEAQ (reference sequence). The CDR3 sequence is 15 residues long. CDR3 DNA: TGTGCCAGCAGCTCCCCCAGGGACCTCTCGGGTGAAGCTTTCTTT. As protein: CASSSPRDLSGEAFF.

This clonotype was counted ten times or more. The chain uses TRBV27 and TRBJ2-2; perhaps TRBD1 as D (6 bases). The CDR3 is made up of 15 amino acids. The germline gives CDR1 MNHEY, CDR2 SMNVEV (reference sequence). Trimming cost V 4 bases and J 4 bases, with 13 bases left between them. In nucleotides, the CDR3 is TGTGCCAGCAGTTCACAGGGCATAGTCACCGGGGAGCTGTTTTTT. Translation gives CASSSQGIVTGELFF.

This clonotype was picked up a small number of times. V is TRBV6-2 or TRBV6-3 and J is TRBJ1-2, with a possible D match to TRBD1 (6 bases). Between the trimmed V and J ends, which lost 0 bases and 4 bases, there was a span of 12 bases. The germline V gene has CDR1 MNHEY and CDR2 SVGEGT. This CDR3 contains 15 residues. CDR3 sequence reads: CASSYSQGRTYGYTF. As DNA, the CDR3 is TGTGCCAGCAGTTACTCTCAGGGGCGCACCTATGGCTACACCTTC.

This chain joins TRBV7-3 and TRBJ2-3, with D hard to call. The CDR3 has 14 residues. CDR1 and CDR2 (germline): SGHTA, FQGTGA. The V and J ends lost 1 base and 1 base respectively, with 6 bases between them. CDR3 DNA sequence: TGTGCCAGCAGCTTAAACGGAGGCACAGATACGCAGTATTTT. As protein: CASSLNGGTDTQYF.

The chain uses TRBV7-9 and TRBJ2-3; D is unclear. The CDR3 loop spans 16 amino acids. Germline CDR1 is SEHNR and CDR2 is FQNEAQ (reference sequence). The V end lost 0 bases, the J end lost 0 bases, and 10 bases lay between the germline ends. The CDR3 sequence: CASSLAPSFSTDTQYF. CDR3 coding DNA: TGTGCCAGCAGCTTAGCGCCCAGCTTTAGCACAGATACGCAGTATTTT.

The genes are TRBV27 and TRBJ2-1; TRBD2 matches at 7 bases. V trimming: 6 bases; J trimming: 3 bases; junction bases outside the gene matches: 8. CDR1 MNHEY and CDR2 SMNVEV come from the germline V gene (reference sequence). The CDR3 covers 15 residues. The CDR3 is CASSSPGLFYNEQFF. The CDR3 nucleotides are TGTGCCAGCAGCTCCCCGGGACTATTCTACAATGAGCAGTTCTTC.

The chain combines TRBV15 with TRBJ2-7; tentative D call: TRBD1 (7 bases). This CDR3 contains 20 residues. Per the germline V gene, CDR1 is LNHNV and CDR2 is YYDKDF (reference sequence). Trimming cost V 0 bases and J 4 bases, with 28 bases left between them. The CDR3 sequence is CATSRDVGRLLQGYRYEQYF. The CDR3 DNA is TGTGCCACCAGCAGAGATGTGGGGAGGCTCTTACAGGGGTATCGATACGAGCAGTACTTC.

The genes are TRBV7-8 and TRBJ2-5; D is unresolved. The germline V gene has CDR1 SGHVS and CDR2 FQNEAQ. The ends were cut back, 0 bases at V and 4 bases at J, with 18 bases in the middle. The CDR3 is 17 residues long. This CDR3 reads CASSLAPPNKGAETQYF. The CDR3 bases are TGTGCCAGCAGCTTAGCCCCTCCTAACAAGGGCGCAGAGACCCAGTACTTC.

The J gene is TRBJ2-2, the V gene TRBV7-2, with 15 bases matching TRBD2. Germline V gene sequence: CDR1 SGHTA, CDR2 FQGNSA. Trimming took 5 bases from V and 6 from J; bases not matched to a gene: 7. This CDR3 has 17 residues. The CDR3 DNA reads as TGTGCCAGCAGCCCCACCGGGACTAGCGGGAGGTCCGGGGAGCTGTTTTTT. It specifies CASSPTGTSGRSGELFF.

Details on this clonotype: The junction and the germline gene differ at one end; a read error may be behind it. This chain uses TRBV7-9 with TRBJ2-1, with 13 positions matching TRBD2. Per the germline V gene, CDR1 is SEHNR and CDR2 is FQNEAQ (reference sequence). The CDR3 runs to 12 residues. This CDR3 reads CASRGTSGIGVF. DNA for the CDR3: TGTGCCAGCAGGGGGACTAGCGGGATTGGAGTCTTC.